The 4 T cell receptor beta chains below all came from one sample that was sequenced in a study of response to subunit inactivated influenza vaccine. TCRdb re-analysed the RT-PCR reads in MiXCR, keeping a single row per CDR3 protein. Found here are approximately 530,000 distinct CDR3 sequences, 10% to 15% of them singletons; the top ten hold around 13%. This specimen consisted of PBMCs from blood, obtained roughly 45 days after vaccination. The receptor source for this set is a man in his fifties who received an inactivated influenza vaccine.

This clonotype was seen a few times. The chain couples TRBV5-1 to TRBJ2-2; TRBD1 might be the D (6 bases). Germline V lookup: CDR1 SGHRS, CDR2 YFSETQ. The CDR3 loop spans 15 amino acids. V was pared by 3 bases and J by 7 bases, with 16 bases between. The CDR3 is CASSWGHPGDGELFF. The CDR3 DNA reads TGCGCCAGCAGCTGGGGACACCCAGGGGACGGGGAGCTGTTTTTT.

About this clonotype: The junction departs from germline at one end; a sequencing error may be responsible. This chain uses TRBV4-3 with TRBJ1-1; 7 positions match TRBD1. This CDR3 spans 14 amino acids. Germline V gene data show CDR1 as LGHNA and CDR2 as YSLEER. The CDR3 bases are TGCGCCAGCAGGCAAGAAAGGGGGCTCACTGAAGCTTTCTTT. It translates to CASRQERGLTEAFF.

The DNA of the CDR3 is TGCAGCGTTGAAGTTGGGGGGACAGTATCCTACGAGCAGTACTTC. Its protein product is CSVEVGGTVSYEQYF. This chain joins TRBV29-1 and TRBJ2-7; TRBD1 might be the D (7 bases). This CDR3 spans 15 amino acids. The V gene's germline CDR1 is SQVTM and CDR2 ANQGSEA. Deletions cut 1 base from V and 1 base from J, with 14 bases between.

The chain is built from TRBV10-3 and TRBJ2-7; D may be TRBD1 (7 bases). Germline CDR1 and CDR2: ENHRY and SYGVKD. The CDR3 spans 12 residues. Trimming removed 9 bases at V and 0 bases at J, with 9 bases between. The CDR3 region is CAMRDSSYEQYF. As DNA, the CDR3 is TGTGCCATGCGGGACAGCTCCTACGAGCAGTACTTC.